The entry below describes one T cell receptor beta chain. What it binds is unknown. This entry is derived from a study of OX40 agonist ivuxolimab in advanced cancers. Turning to the study itself: A male proportion of 82.7% was recorded, with mean age approximately 64 years and range about 20 to 79.

The assay was immunoSEQ multiplex PCR, and TCRdb's table has in-frame clones only and misses some. This repertoire shows tens of thousands of clones, about 93% found once; its top ten account for about 18%. General observations from the study: At 0.1 to 3.0 mg/kg, CD4+ and CD8+ blood T cells expanded clonally by week 6.

The CDR3 loop spans 15 amino acids. CDR1 is MGHDK, CDR2 SYGVNS, per germline. Between the trimmed V and J ends, which lost 4 bases and 4 bases, there was a span of 14 bases. The receptor comes from an adult with an advanced solid tumor such as melanoma, head and neck, liver or kidney cancer. The rearrangement joins TRBV25-1 to TRBJ2-1, with a weak D call TRBD2 (6 bases). This material consisted of CD4+ or CD8+ T cells sorted from blood, taken in a trial of the OX40 agonist ivuxolimab. CDR3 region: CASSVSSGEYNEQFF. The CDR3 DNA is TGTGCCAGCAGTGTAAGTAGCGGTGAATACAATGAGCAGTTCTTC.